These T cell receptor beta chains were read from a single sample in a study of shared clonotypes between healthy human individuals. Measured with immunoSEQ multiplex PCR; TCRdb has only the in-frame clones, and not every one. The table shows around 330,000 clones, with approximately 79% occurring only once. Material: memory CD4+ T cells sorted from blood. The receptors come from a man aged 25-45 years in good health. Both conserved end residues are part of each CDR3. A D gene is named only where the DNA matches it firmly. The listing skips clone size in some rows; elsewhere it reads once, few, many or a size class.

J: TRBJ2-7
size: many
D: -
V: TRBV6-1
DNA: TGTGCCAGCAGCCCGGGAATCATCGAGTACGAGCAGTACTTC
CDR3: CASSPGIIEYEQYF

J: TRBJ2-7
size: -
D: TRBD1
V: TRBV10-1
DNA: TGCGCCAGCAGTGAAGGACAGGCCTACGAGCAGTACTTC
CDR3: CASSEGQAYEQYF

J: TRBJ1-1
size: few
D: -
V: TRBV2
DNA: TGTGCCAGCCTGGTGGGAACTGAAGCTTTCTTT
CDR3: CASLVGTEAFF

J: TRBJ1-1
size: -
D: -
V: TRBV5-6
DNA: TGTGCCAGCAGCCTGCCCGTTGGGCTTGAAGCTTTCTTT
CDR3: CASSLPVGLEAFF

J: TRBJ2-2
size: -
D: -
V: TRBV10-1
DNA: TGCGCCAGCAGTGTTCAGTCCACCGGGGAGCTGTTTTTT
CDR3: CASSVQSTGELFF

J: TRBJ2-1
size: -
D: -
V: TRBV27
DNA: TGTGCCAGCAGTCACCAACAGGGTCCATACAATGAGCAGTTCTTC
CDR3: CASSHQQGPYNEQFF

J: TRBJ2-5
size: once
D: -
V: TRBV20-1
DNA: TGCAGTGCTAAAGAAGAGACCCAGTACTTC
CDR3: CSAKEETQYF

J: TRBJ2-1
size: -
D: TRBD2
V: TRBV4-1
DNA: TGCGCCAGCAGCCAAGATCGGGGAGGGGCGTCCTACAATGAGCAGTTCTTC
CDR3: CASSQDRGGASYNEQFF

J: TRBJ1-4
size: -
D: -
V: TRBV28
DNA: TGTGCCAGCAGTTTTCGGTTGGCAACTAATGAAAAACTGTTTTTT
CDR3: CASSFRLATNEKLFF

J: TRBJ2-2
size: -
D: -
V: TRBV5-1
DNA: TGCGCCAGCAGCCAAAATATGGGGGACACCGGGGAGCTGTTTTTT
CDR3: CASSQNMGDTGELFF

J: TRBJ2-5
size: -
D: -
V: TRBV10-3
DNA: TGTGCCATCAGTGAGTCGCGGGAGACCCAGTACTTC
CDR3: CAISESRETQYF

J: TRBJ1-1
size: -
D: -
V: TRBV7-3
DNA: TGTGCCAGCAGCTTAACAGGGGGGGACACTGAAGCTTTCTTT
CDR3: CASSLTGGDTEAFF

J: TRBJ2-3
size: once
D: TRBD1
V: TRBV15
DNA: TGTGCCACCAGCAGGGGGGACAGGGGGCGCACAGATACGCAGTATTTT
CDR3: CATSRGDRGRTDTQYF

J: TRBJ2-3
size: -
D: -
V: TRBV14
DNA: TGTGCCAGCAGCCCAGATAATACAGATACGCAGTATTTT
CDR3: CASSPDNTDTQYF

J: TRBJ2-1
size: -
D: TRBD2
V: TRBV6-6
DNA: TGTGCCGTAGCGGGCCCTTACAATGAGCAGTTCTTC
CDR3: CAVAGPYNEQFF

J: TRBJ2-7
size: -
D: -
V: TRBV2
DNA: TGTGCCAGCAGAGCGGACTCCTACGAGCAGTACTTC
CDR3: CASRADSYEQYF

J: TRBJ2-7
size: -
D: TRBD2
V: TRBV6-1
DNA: TGTGCCAGCAGTGCGGGACTACTATCCTACGAGCAGTACTTC
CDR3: CASSAGLLSYEQYF

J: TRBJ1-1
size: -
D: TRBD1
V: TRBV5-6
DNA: TGTGCCAGCAGCTTGGCCACAGGGGCCGCTGAAGCTTTCTTT
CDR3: CASSLATGAAEAFF

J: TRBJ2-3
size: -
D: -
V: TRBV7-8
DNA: TGTGCCAGCAGCTTAGTGGGTACTGGAGGCACCCGCACAGATACGCAGTATTTT
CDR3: CASSLVGTGGTRTDTQYF

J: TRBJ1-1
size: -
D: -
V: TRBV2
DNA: TGTGCCAGCAGTGGCCAGACCCTGAACACTGAAGCTTTCTTT
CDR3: CASSGQTLNTEAFF

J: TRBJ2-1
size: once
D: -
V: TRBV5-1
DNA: TGCGCCAGCAGCTTGGGAGGGTTAGCTGGAAATGAGCAGTTCTTC
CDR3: CASSLGGLAGNEQFF

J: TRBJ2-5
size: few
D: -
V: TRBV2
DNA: TGTGCCAGCAGTGAGACCCAGTACTTC
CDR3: CASSETQYF

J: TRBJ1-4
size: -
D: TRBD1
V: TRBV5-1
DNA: TGCGCCAGCAGCCCGTGGACAGGGGGGAATGAAAAACTGTTTTTT
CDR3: CASSPWTGGNEKLFF

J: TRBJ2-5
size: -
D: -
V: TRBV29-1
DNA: TGCAGCGTTGTTCGGGCCGGAGAGACCCAGTACTTC
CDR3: CSVVRAGETQYF

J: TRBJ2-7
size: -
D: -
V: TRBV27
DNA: TGTGCCAGCAGGAGATGGGCGGGCTCCTCCTCCTACGAGCAGTACTTC
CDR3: CASRRWAGSSSYEQYF

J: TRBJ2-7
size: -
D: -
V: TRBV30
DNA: TGTGCCTGGAGGTCTGCATCACGCTCCTACGAGCAGTACTTC
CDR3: CAWRSASRSYEQYF

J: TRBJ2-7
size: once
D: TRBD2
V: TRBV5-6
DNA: TGTGCCAGCAGCGCGGGACTAGCGGGAGTCACCTACGAGCAGTACTTC
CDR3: CASSAGLAGVTYEQYF

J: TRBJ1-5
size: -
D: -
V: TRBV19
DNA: TGTGCCAGTAGGGAGGACAATCAGCCCCAGCATTTT
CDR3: CASREDNQPQHF

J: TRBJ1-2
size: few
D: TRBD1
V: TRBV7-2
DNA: TGTGCCAGCAGCTACACCGGGACAGCTTCGATTTATGGCTACACCTTC
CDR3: CASSYTGTASIYGYTF

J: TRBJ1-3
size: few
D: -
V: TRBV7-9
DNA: TGTGCCAGCAGCTTAGCCACCTCTGGAAACACCATATATTTT
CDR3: CASSLATSGNTIYF

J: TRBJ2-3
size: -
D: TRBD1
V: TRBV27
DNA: TGTGCCACCCAGGGGGTCGGAGATACGCAGTATTTT
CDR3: CATQGVGDTQYF

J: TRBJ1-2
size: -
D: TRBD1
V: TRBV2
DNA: TGTGCCAGCTCGGGACAGCGGGTCTATGGCTACACCTTC
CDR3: CASSGQRVYGYTF